These 10 T cell receptor beta chains came from one sample sequenced in a study of T cells in Graves' hyperthyroidism and ophthalmopathy. Amplified TCR beta CDR3 regions came from RNA transcripts. The primer set for the first-round RT-PCR of the TCR CDR3 was HTBI. TCRdb used MiXCR to reprocess the multiplex PCR reads, holding one entry per CDR3 protein. The profile shows roughly 290,000 distinct CDR3 sequences, around 13% of them singletons. The specimen sequenced was blood. These receptors were collected from a woman aged 40 to 50 with Graves' hyperthyroidism.

This clonotype was seen repeatedly, ten times or more. This sequence joins TRBV6-1 and TRBJ2-5, with TRBD1 matching 7 bases. The V and J ends lost 5 bases and 7 bases, in that order; junction bases with no gene match: 13. CDR1 is MNHNS, CDR2 SASEGT, per germline. CDR3 length: 15 amino acids. DNA for the CDR3: TGTGCCAGCAGTTCAACGGACAGGCCCCCAAGGACCCAGTACTTC. Its translation is CASSSTDRPPRTQYF.

This clonotype was detected many times. V gene TRBV28 combines with J gene TRBJ1-3, with D hard to call. Trimming removed 6 bases from V and 0 bases from J, with 9 bases in between. Per the germline V gene, CDR1 is MDHEN and CDR2 is SYDVKM. CDR3 length: 14 residues. CDR3 region: CASSQRLSGNTIYF. The CDR3 bases are TGTGCCAGCAGCCAACGCCTCTCTGGAAACACCATATATTTT.

The sample holds many counts of this clonotype. The chain employs TRBV29-1 and TRBJ2-3; 13 bases map to TRBD2. The V and J ends lost 6 bases and 8 bases, in that order; junction bases with no gene match: 8. This CDR3 is 14 amino acids long. CDR1 and CDR2 (germline): SQVTM, ANQGSEA. As DNA, the CDR3 is TGCAGCGTCCCAACTAGCGGGAGGGCTGGTACGCAGTATTTT. Protein product: CSVPTSGRAGTQYF.

This clonotype was counted ten times or more. The V and J genes are TRBV12-3 or TRBV12-4 and TRBJ2-7, with D uncertain. CDR3 length: 13 amino acids. With 5 bases removed from V and 1 base from J, the gap between germline ends came to 9 bases. The CDR3 DNA follows: TGTGCCAGCAGTCTACGGACGTCCTACGAGCAGTACTTC. Translating it yields CASSLRTSYEQYF.

This clonotype has only a few counts. The V gene is TRBV27, the J gene TRBJ1-2, with 7 bases aligning to TRBD1. The V and J ends lost 5 bases and 4 bases, in that order; junction bases with no gene match: 7. Germline V gives CDR1 MNHEY, CDR2 SMNVEV (reference sequence). This CDR3 spans 14 amino acids. The CDR3 DNA sequence: TGTGCCAGCAGTCCAAAGCCAGGGGGCTATGGCTACACCTTC. Translated: CASSPKPGGYGYTF.

This chain connects TRBV27 to TRBJ1-1; 7 nucleotides match TRBD1. CDR1 is MNHEY, CDR2 SMNVEV, per germline (reference sequence). The junction had 11 bases not matched to a gene; V was cut back by 9 bases and J by 4 bases. The CDR3 covers 14 residues. CDR3 sequence: CASASPGQITEAFF. CDR3 coding DNA: TGTGCCAGTGCTAGTCCGGGACAGATCACTGAAGCTTTCTTT.

Ten or more counts support this clonotype. This chain links TRBV11-3 with TRBJ2-1; D not certain. In germline, CDR1 is SGHNT, CDR2 YENEEA. The germline V and J ends were trimmed by 0 bases and 7 bases, with 7 bases remaining between them. The CDR3 runs to 13 residues. The DNA for the CDR3 is TGTGCCAGCAGCTTAGATGCCAGAAATGAGCAGTTCTTC. Translated, it gives CASSLDARNEQFF.

This clonotype came up many times. The rearrangement uses TRBV24-1 and TRBJ2-3, with 8 bases aligning to TRBD2. The V gene end was trimmed by 9 bases and the J gene end by 3 bases; junction bases not matched to a gene: 13. The CDR3 is 16 amino acids. Germline CDR1 reads KGHDR; CDR2 reads SFDVKD. CDR3 sequence: CATAGRGAGGTDTQYF. The CDR3 coding sequence is TGTGCCACCGCTGGGCGAGGTGCGGGAGGTACAGATACGCAGTATTTT.

This clonotype appeared a few times. The chain couples TRBV3-1 to TRBJ1-3, with 8 bases matching TRBD1. Germline V gene lookup returns CDR1 LGHDT and CDR2 YNNKEL (reference sequence). CDR3 size: 15 residues. Trimming removed 1 base from V and 4 bases from J; junction bases left unmatched: 3. The CDR3 sequence is CASSQGQGLGNTIYF. The CDR3 nucleotides read TGTGCCAGCAGCCAAGGACAGGGGCTCGGAAACACCATATATTTT.

This rearrangement joins TRBV5-1 to TRBJ1-2; D perhaps matches TRBD1 (6 bases). The V end lost 2 bases, the J end lost 8 bases, and 22 bases lay between the germline ends. The germline gives CDR1 SGHRS, CDR2 YFSETQ. The CDR3 runs 16 residues. CDR3 residues: CASSLGGQQGVLGYTF. CDR3 DNA: TGCGCCAGCAGCTTAGGAGGTCAACAGGGCGTGCTGGGCTACACCTTC.